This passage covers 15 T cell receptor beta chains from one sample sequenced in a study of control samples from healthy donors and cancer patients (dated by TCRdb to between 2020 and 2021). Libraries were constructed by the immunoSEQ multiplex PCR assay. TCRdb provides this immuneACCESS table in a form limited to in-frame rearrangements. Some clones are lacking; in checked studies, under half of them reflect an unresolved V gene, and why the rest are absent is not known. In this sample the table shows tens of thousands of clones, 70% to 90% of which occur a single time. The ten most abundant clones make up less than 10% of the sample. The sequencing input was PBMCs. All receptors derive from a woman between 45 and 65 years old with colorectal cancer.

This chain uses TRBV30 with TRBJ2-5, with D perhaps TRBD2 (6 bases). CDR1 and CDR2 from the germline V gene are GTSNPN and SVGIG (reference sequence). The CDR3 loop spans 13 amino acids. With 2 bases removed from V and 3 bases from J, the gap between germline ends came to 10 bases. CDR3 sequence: CAWSLGGEETQYF. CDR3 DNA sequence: TGTGCCTGGAGTCTGGGAGGTGAAGAGACCCAGTACTTC.

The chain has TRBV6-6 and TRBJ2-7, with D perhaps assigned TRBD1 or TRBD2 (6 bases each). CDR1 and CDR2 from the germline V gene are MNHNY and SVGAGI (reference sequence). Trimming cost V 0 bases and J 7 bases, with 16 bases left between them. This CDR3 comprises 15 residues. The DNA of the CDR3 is TGTGCCAGCAGTTACTCCAATGGGGGGCTCGGAGAGCAGTACGTC. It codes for CASSYSNGGLGEQYV.

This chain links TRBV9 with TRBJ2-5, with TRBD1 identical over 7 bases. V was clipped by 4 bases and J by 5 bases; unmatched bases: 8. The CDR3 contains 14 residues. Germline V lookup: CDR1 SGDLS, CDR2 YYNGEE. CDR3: CASSFTGTDETQYF. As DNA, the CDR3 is TGTGCCAGCAGCTTTACCGGGACAGATGAGACCCAGTACTTC.

The CDR3 is CASSPASYGYTF. CDR3 bases: TGTGCCAGCAGTCCAGCTAGCTATGGCTACACCTTC. This chain connects TRBV12-3 or TRBV12-4 to TRBJ1-2; D remains ambiguous. Deletions cut 5 bases from V and 4 bases from J, with 8 bases between. The CDR3 is 12 amino acids.

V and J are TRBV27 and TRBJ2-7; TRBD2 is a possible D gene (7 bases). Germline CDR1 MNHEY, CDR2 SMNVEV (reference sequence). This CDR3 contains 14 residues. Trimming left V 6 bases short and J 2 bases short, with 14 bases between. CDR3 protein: CASRGGATAYEQYV. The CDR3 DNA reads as TGTGCCAGCAGGGGGGGGGCTACCGCCTACGAGCAGTACGTC.

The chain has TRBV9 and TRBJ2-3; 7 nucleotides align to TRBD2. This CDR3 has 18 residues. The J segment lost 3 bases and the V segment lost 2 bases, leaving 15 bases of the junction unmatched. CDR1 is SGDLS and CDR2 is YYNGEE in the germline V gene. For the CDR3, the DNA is TGTGCCAGCAGCGTGGGCGCGGGGGTCAGCGGGGTTACAGATACGCAGTATTTT. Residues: CASSVGAGVSGVTDTQYF.

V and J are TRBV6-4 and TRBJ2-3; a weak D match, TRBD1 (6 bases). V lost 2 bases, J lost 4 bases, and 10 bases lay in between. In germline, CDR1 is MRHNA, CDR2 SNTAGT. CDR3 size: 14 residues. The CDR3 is CASSDPGVADTQYF. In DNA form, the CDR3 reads TGTGCCAGCAGTGACCCAGGGGTGGCAGATACGCAGTATTTT.

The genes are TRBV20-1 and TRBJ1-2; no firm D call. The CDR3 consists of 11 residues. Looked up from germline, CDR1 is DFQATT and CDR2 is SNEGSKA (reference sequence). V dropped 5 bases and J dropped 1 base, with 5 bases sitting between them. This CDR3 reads CSAGNNYGYTF. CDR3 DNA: TGCAGTGCTGGGAATAACTATGGCTACACCTTC.

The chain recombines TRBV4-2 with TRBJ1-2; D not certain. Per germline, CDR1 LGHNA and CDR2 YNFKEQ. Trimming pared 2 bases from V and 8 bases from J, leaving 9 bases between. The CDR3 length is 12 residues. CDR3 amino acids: CASSQKPPGYTF. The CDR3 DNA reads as TGTGCCAGCAGCCAAAAGCCCCCGGGCTACACCTTC.

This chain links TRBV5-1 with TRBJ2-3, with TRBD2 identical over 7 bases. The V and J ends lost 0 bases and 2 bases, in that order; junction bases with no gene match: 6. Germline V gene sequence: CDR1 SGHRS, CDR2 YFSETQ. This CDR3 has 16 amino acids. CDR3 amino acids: CASSLGEGRNTDTQYF. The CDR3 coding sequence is TGCGCCAGCAGCTTGGGGGAGGGTCGGAACACAGATACGCAGTATTTT.

The DNA of the CDR3 is TGTGCCAGCAGGACAGGGAGCTCCTATAATTCACCCCTCCACTTT. It translates to CASRTGSSYNSPLHF. V gene TRBV28 combines with J gene TRBJ1-6; 7 nucleotides agree with TRBD1. This CDR3 is built from 15 residues. CDR1 and CDR2 from the germline V gene are MDHEN and SYDVKM. Trimming cost V 6 bases and J 0 bases; bases outside gene matches: 2.

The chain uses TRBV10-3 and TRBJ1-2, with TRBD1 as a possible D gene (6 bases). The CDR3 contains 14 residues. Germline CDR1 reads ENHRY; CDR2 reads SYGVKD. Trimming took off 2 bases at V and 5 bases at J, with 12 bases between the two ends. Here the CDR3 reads CAISEGTSSYGYTF. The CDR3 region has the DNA TGTGCCATCAGTGAGGGGACATCTTCTTATGGCTACACCTTC.

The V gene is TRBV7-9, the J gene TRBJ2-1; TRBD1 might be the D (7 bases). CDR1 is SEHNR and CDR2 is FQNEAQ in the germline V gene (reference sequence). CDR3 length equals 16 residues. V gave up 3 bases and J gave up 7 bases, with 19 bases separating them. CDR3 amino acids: CASSFPQGGPKNEQFF. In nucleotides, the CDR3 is TGTGCCAGCAGCTTCCCTCAGGGGGGCCCTAAGAATGAGCAGTTCTTC. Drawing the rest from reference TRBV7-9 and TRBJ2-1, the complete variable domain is DTGVSQNPRHKITKRGQNVTFRCDPISEHNRLYWYRQTLGQGPEFLTYFQNEAQLEKSRLLSDRFSAERPKGSFSTLEIQRTEQGDSAMYLCASSFPQGGPKNEQFFGPGTRLTVL.

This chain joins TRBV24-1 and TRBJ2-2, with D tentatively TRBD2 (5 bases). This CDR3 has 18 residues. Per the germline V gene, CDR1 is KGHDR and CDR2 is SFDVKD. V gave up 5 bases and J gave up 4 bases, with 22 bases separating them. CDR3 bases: TGTGCCACCAGTGCCTCTGGGAGTTTAGCCTTTGTCACCGGGGAGCTGTTTTTT. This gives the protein CATSASGSLAFVTGELFF.

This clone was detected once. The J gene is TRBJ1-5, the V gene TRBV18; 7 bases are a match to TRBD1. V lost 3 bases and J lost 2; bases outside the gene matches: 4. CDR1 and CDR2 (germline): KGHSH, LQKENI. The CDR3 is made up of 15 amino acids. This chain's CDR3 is CASSPGTAGNQPQHF. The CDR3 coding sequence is TGTGCCAGCTCACCGGGGACAGCCGGCAATCAGCCCCAGCATTTT. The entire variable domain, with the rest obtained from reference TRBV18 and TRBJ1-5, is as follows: NAGVMQNPRHLVRRRGQEARLRCSPMKGHSHVYWYRQLPEEGLKFMVYLQKENIIDESGMPKERFSAEFPKEGPSILRIQQVVRGDSAAYFCASSPGTAGNQPQHFGDGTRLSIL.